This T cell receptor (gamma chain) comes out of a study of γδ T cells in repeated Plasmodium falciparum infection. This clone was found many times. A far larger clone is one nucleotide away, so this likely arose from a read error. Other DNA sequences in the sample encode the same CDR3. This CDR3 region has 11 residues. Trimming at V came to 4 bases and at J to 11 bases, leaving 8 bases not matched to a gene. Germline V lookup: CDR1 GITISATS, CDR2 ISYDGTV (reference sequence). Gammadelta T cells were flow-sorted from PBMC into Vgamma9/Vdelta2+ and Vdelta2-negative populations for bulk analysis. TCRdb redid the clone calls on the multiplex PCR reads with CATT. The repertoire holds 25,000 to 35,000 gamma-chain clones, about 1.5% seen once, with 15% to 20% in the top ten.

V and J are TRGV9 and TRGJ1 or TRGJ2. Sample: gamma-delta T cells from blood. This sequence originates from a pool of human donors (malaria-infected and uninfected, not separated). The CDR3 DNA reads TGTGCCTTGTGGGAAGTGCGGGAGAAACTCTTT. It is translated as CALWEVREKLF.